The clone carrying this TCR beta chain has just one count. No antigen is known for it. TCRdb redid the calling of the reads with MiXCR, one entry per CDR3 protein. The sample has 65,000 to 90,000 distinct CDR3 sequences; about 4% are singletons. The sample originates from a study of T cell repertoires in cytomegalovirus infection. Study-level findings and limits: Cumulative public TCR beta family frequency identified CMV carriers with the relevant HLA. What dominated the ex vivo response were HLA-C-restricted CMV-specific TCR beta clonotypes.

Germline values: CDR1 SGHAT, CDR2 FQNNGV. V lost 0 bases and J lost 7, with 11 bases in between. The CDR3 contains 14 residues. The rearrangement uses TRBV11-2 and TRBJ2-3; D not resolved. The receptor's source is a human donor in good health (CMV status not recorded). Some clones in this sample may be carry-over from other donors' samples. The specimen was PBMCs. Here the CDR3 reads CASSLDMGIHTQYF. The DNA for the CDR3 is TGTGCCAGCAGCTTAGACATGGGCATACATACGCAGTATTTT.